The T cell receptor (beta chain) described here comes from a study of control samples from healthy donors and cancer patients. This clone was counted a single time. The repertoire was sequenced with immunoSEQ multiplex PCR; TCRdb's copy has only in-frame clones and lacks some. The repertoire holds about 130,000 clones, with roughly 94% as singletons. V dropped 6 bases and J dropped 2 bases, with 10 bases sitting between them. Germline V gives CDR1 SNHLY, CDR2 FYNNEI. The CDR3 sequence is 13 residues long. The V gene is TRBV2, the J gene TRBJ1-2; D is unresolved. The sequenced material came from PBMCs. The source is a man between 60 and 75 years old with colorectal cancer. CDR3 DNA: TGTGCCAGCAGCCGCGGTCTCAACTATGGCTACACCTTC. Translating it yields CASSRGLNYGYTF.